A selection of T cell receptor beta chains follows, all from one sample in a study of T-cell memory formation after mild COVID-19. TCRdb recomputed calls from the 5' RACE reads with MiXCR, one row per CDR3 protein. The data hold about 320,000 distinct CDR3 sequences, with roughly an eighth observed a single time. Sequencing input: PBMCs or a T cell subset sorted from them (not recorded which). The receptors stem from a man aged 18-30 years who had mild COVID-19 (a few samples of this study predate the infection). Cell type and time point are not known. Each CDR3 is given with its conserved first and last residue. D genes are given only for firm matches. Some rows have no size entry. The others give once, few or many, or a class for an expanded clone.

TRBJ2-5 | many | TRBD2 | TRBV7-9 | CASSPRGGRGFQETQYF | TGTGCCAGCAGCCCTAGAGGAGGGAGGGGCTTTCAAGAGACCCAGTACTTC
TRBJ1-2 | . | . | TRBV9 | CASSVEGSSLYGYTF | TGTGCCAGCAGCGTAGAGGGCAGCAGCCTCTATGGCTACACCTTC
TRBJ1-2 | . | TRBD1 | TRBV6-1 | CASSLRDRDGYTF | TGTGCCAGCAGTTTAAGGGACAGGGATGGCTACACCTTC
TRBJ2-3 | . | TRBD2 | TRBV9 | CASSGSGGATDTQYF | TGTGCCAGCAGCGGTAGCGGGGGGGCCACAGATACGCAGTATTTT
TRBJ1-6 | . | . | TRBV7-2 | CASRPKVLKDSPLHF | TGTGCCAGCAGACCTAAGGTCCTCAAAGATTCACCCCTCCACTTT
TRBJ1-1 | . | . | TRBV4-3 | CASSQDWGETTEAFF | TGCGCCAGCAGCCAAGATTGGGGGGAAACAACTGAAGCTTTCTTT
TRBJ2-7 | . | . | TRBV4-2 | CASSQVGTSYEQYF | TGTGCCAGCAGCCAAGTAGGAACCTCTTACGAGCAGTACTTC
TRBJ1-2 | . | . | TRBV10-2 | CASSNGRALYGYTF | TGCGCCAGCAGTAATGGGAGGGCCCTCTATGGCTACACCTTC
TRBJ1-1 | . | . | TRBV12-3/TRBV12-4 | CASSLVLFEAFF | TGTGCCAGCAGTTTAGTGCTTTTTGAAGCTTTCTTT
TRBJ1-2 | . | TRBD1 | TRBV9 | CASSVQGALGYTF | TGTGCCAGCAGCGTACAGGGGGCGCTTGGCTACACCTTC
TRBJ2-3 | . | . | TRBV27 | CASATSPATDTQYF | TGTGCCAGCGCAACTAGCCCGGCCACAGATACGCAGTATTTT
TRBJ1-2 | . | . | TRBV7-9 | CASSQGGLTF | TGTGCCAGCAGCCAGGGAGGCCTTACCTTC
TRBJ2-2 | many | TRBD2 | TRBV20-1 | CSARMASGGDTGELFF | TGCAGTGCTAGGATGGCTAGCGGGGGGGACACCGGGGAGCTGTTTTTT
TRBJ2-5 | . | TRBD2 | TRBV7-2 | CASSQGTTPGGETQYF | TGTGCCAGCAGCCAAGGGACTACCCCGGGAGGAGAGACCCAGTACTTC
TRBJ1-5 | . | . | TRBV27 | CASSLTAHQPQHF | TGTGCCAGCAGTTTAACAGCCCATCAGCCCCAGCATTTT
TRBJ1-1 | . | . | TRBV20-1 | CSARDPRGAMNTEAFF | TGCAGTGCTAGAGACCCGCGGGGGGCCATGAACACTGAAGCTTTCTTT
TRBJ1-5 | few | . | TRBV2 | CASSVGLGREPQHF | TGTGCCAGCAGTGTAGGGCTGGGCCGGGAGCCCCAGCATTTT
TRBJ1-5 | many | TRBD1 | TRBV5-1 | CASSLGTGNQPQHF | TGCGCCAGCAGCCTGGGGACAGGCAATCAGCCCCAGCATTTT
TRBJ1-6 | . | . | TRBV2 | CASRDASFPRSFNSPLHF | TGTGCCAGCCGGGACGCCAGTTTTCCCCGGTCCTTTAATTCACCCCTCCACTTT
TRBJ2-2 | . | . | TRBV4-1 | CASSPLQGHGELFF | TGCGCCAGCAGCCCTTTACAGGGTCACGGGGAGCTGTTTTTT
TRBJ1-1 | . | . | TRBV29-1 | CSGQTGLFTEAFF | TGCAGCGGCCAAACAGGTTTGTTCACTGAAGCTTTCTTT
TRBJ1-2 | once | . | TRBV20-1 | CSATPRQANYGYTF | TGCAGTGCCACCCCACGACAGGCTAACTATGGCTACACCTTC
TRBJ2-7 | few | . | TRBV6-6 | CASSYFPGTLDEQYF | TGTGCCAGCAGCTACTTTCCCGGGACACTTGACGAGCAGTACTTC
TRBJ1-1 | few | TRBD1 | TRBV24-1 | CATSDPGTGHEAFF | TGTGCCACCAGTGACCCTGGGACAGGGCATGAAGCTTTCTTT
TRBJ2-6 | few | . | TRBV4-2 | CASSDGPSGANVLTF | TGTGCCAGCAGCGACGGTCCGTCTGGGGCCAACGTCCTGACTTTC
TRBJ2-2 | . | . | TRBV6-2/TRBV6-3 | CASSYYDTTGELFF | TGTGCCAGCAGTTATTATGATACCACCGGGGAGCTGTTTTTT
TRBJ2-7 | . | TRBD2 | TRBV18 | CASSPSSGGFYEQYF | TGTGCCAGCTCCCCGAGTAGCGGGGGGTTCTACGAGCAGTACTTC
TRBJ1-1 | many | TRBD1 | TRBV7-6 | CASSWKTGPGTEAFF | TGTGCCAGCAGCTGGAAGACAGGGCCGGGCACTGAAGCTTTCTTT
TRBJ2-3 | . | . | TRBV24-1 | CATSDSSTGDTQYF | TGTGCCACCAGTGATTCAAGTACGGGAGATACGCAGTATTTT
TRBJ2-2 | . | . | TRBV6-5 | CASSYSRLANTGELFF | TGTGCCAGCAGTTACTCGAGACTGGCGAACACCGGGGAGCTGTTTTTT
TRBJ1-6 | many | . | TRBV7-3 | CASSPGLSQNSPLHF | TGTGCCAGCAGTCCTGGGCTATCCCAGAATTCACCCCTCCACTTT
TRBJ1-4 | . | TRBD1 | TRBV4-1 | CASNPGTGDEKLFF | TGCGCCAGCAACCCCGGGACAGGGGATGAAAAACTGTTTTTT
TRBJ2-2 | . | . | TRBV4-1 | CASSQGLGDRFLVELFF | TGCGCCAGCAGCCAAGGGCTAGGAGACAGATTTCTCGTGGAGCTGTTTTTT
TRBJ2-2 | . | . | TRBV6-6 | CASSYSESTGELFF | TGTGCCAGCAGTTACTCCGAGTCCACCGGGGAGCTGTTTTTT
TRBJ1-5 | few | . | TRBV20-1 | CSARAPGGYSNQPQHF | TGCAGTGCTAGAGCCCCGGGAGGGTATAGCAATCAGCCCCAGCATTTT
TRBJ1-2 | many | TRBD1 | TRBV12-3/TRBV12-4 | CASSRGRGYGYTF | TGTGCCAGCAGCAGGGGGCGGGGCTATGGCTACACCTTC
TRBJ2-1 | . | TRBD2 | TRBV6-2/TRBV6-3 | CASSYRGSGGAWDEQFF | TGTGCCAGCAGTTACCGGGGTAGCGGGGGGGCCTGGGATGAGCAGTTCTTC
TRBJ2-5 | few | TRBD2 | TRBV19 | CASSMRREVKETQYF | TGTGCCAGTAGTATGAGGCGGGAGGTAAAAGAGACCCAGTACTTC
TRBJ1-1 | many | TRBD1 | TRBV6-5 | CASSYRGPGEAFF | TGTGCCAGCAGTTATAGGGGGCCTGGAGAAGCTTTCTTT
TRBJ1-2 | many | . | TRBV7-8 | CASSLWGPKGFYGYTF | TGTGCCAGCAGCTTATGGGGACCAAAGGGGTTCTATGGCTACACCTTC
TRBJ2-3 | few | TRBD1 | TRBV12-3/TRBV12-4 | CASSYTGGDTDTQYF | TGTGCCAGCAGTTATACAGGGGGCGACACAGATACGCAGTATTTT
TRBJ1-5 | . | . | TRBV7-9 | CASSLNEWEPQHF | TGTGCCAGCAGCTTAAACGAGTGGGAGCCCCAGCATTTT
TRBJ1-6 | . | . | TRBV6-5 | CASSYGGPLHF | TGTGCCAGCAGTTACGGGGGGCCCCTCCACTTT
TRBJ2-5 | . | TRBD1 | TRBV15 | CATSRDKPGGETQYF | TGTGCCACCAGCAGAGATAAACCAGGGGGAGAGACCCAGTACTTC
TRBJ2-5 | . | . | TRBV18 | CASSPRAGPQETQYF | TGTGCCAGCTCACCACGGGCAGGGCCTCAAGAGACCCAGTACTTC
TRBJ1-2 | few | TRBD1 | TRBV6-2/TRBV6-3 | CARDPLGGPQYGYTF | TGTGCCAGGGATCCATTAGGGGGCCCGCAGTATGGCTACACCTTC
TRBJ1-5 | . | . | TRBV6-2/TRBV6-3 | CASRDPGPRRQPQHF | TGTGCCAGCAGGGACCCCGGGCCAAGGAGGCAGCCCCAGCATTTT
TRBJ1-6 | . | . | TRBV27 | CASRRSSYNSPLHF | TGTGCCAGCAGACGGAGCTCCTATAATTCACCCCTCCACTTT
TRBJ1-2 | . | . | TRBV7-9 | CASSAQGLLNYGYTF | TGTGCCAGCAGCGCCCAAGGGCTACTAAACTATGGCTACACCTTC
TRBJ1-4 | . | . | TRBV4-3 | CASSQDGFNEKLFF | TGCGCCAGCAGCCAAGACGGTTTTAATGAAAAACTGTTTTTT
TRBJ2-1 | . | TRBD1 | TRBV5-5 | CASSILTGYNNEQFF | TGTGCCAGCAGCATTTTGACAGGGTACAACAATGAGCAGTTCTTC
TRBJ1-5 | few | . | TRBV9 | CASSAPGPPPQPQHF | TGTGCCAGCAGCGCACCGGGACCCCCCCCGCAGCCCCAGCATTTT
TRBJ2-7 | . | TRBD2 | TRBV4-1 | CASSPGGRFEQYF | TGCGCCAGCAGCCCCGGGGGGAGGTTCGAGCAGTACTTC
TRBJ1-1 | few | TRBD1 | TRBV2 | CASRAHRGEAFF | TGTGCCAGCAGGGCCCACAGGGGTGAAGCTTTCTTT
TRBJ2-3 | many | . | TRBV5-1 | CASSLVPSDTQYF | TGCGCCAGCAGCTTGGTTCCCTCAGATACGCAGTATTTT